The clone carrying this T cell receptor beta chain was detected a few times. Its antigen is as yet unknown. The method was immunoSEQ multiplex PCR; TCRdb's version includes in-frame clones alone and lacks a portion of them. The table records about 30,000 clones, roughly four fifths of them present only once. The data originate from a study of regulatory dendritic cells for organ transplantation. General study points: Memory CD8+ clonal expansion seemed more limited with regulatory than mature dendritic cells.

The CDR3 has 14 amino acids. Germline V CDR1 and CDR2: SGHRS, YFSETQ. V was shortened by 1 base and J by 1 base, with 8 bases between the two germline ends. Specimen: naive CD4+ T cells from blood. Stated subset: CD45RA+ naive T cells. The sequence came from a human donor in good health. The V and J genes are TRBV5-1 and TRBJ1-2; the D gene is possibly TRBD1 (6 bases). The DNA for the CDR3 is TGCGCCAGCAGCTTGTCAGGGGATAACTATGGCTACACCTTC. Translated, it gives CASSLSGDNYGYTF.